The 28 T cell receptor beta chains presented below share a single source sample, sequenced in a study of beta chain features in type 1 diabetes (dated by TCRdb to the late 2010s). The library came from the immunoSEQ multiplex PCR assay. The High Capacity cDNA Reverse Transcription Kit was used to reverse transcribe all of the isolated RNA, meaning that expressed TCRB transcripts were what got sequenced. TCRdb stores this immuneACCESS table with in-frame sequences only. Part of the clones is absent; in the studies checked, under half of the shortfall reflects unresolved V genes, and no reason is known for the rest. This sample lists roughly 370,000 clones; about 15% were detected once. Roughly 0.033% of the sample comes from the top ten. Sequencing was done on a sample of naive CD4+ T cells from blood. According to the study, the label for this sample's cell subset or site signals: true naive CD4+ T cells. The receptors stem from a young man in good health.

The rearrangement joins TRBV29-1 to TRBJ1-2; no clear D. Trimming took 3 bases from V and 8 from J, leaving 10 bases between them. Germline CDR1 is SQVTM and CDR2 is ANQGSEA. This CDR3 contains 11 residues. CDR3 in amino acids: CSVDSLWGYTF. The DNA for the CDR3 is TGCAGCGTTGACTCACTATGGGGCTACACCTTC. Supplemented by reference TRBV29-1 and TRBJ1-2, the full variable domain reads SAVISQKPSRDICQRGTSLTIQCQVDSQVTMMFWYRQQPGQSLTLIATANQGSEATYESGFVIDKFPISRPNLTFSTLTVSNMSPEDSSIYLCSVDSLWGYTFGSGTRLTVV.

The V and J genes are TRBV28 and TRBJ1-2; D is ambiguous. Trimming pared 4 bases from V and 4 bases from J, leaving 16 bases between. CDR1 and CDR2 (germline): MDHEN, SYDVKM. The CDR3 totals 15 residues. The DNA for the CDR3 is TGTGCCAGCAGTTCCCTTGGGGTAGGAGTCTATGGCTACACCTTC. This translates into CASSSLGVGVYGYTF.

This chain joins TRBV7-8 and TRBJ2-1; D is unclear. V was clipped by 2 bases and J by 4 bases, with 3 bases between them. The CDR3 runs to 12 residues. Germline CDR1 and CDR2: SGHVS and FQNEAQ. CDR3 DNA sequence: TGTGCCAGCAGCTTAAGTTACAATGAGCAGTTCTTC. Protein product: CASSLSYNEQFF.

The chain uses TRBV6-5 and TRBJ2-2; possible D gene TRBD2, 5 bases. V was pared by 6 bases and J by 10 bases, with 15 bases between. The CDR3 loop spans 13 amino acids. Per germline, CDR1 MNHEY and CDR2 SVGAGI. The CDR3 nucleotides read TGTGCCAGCAGCCCCGGACTCCTTGCGGAGCTGTTTTTT. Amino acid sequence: CASSPGLLAELFF.

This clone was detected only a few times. The CDR3 sequence: CASSLAGKTADTQYF. The CDR3 DNA reads as TGCGCCAGCAGCTTGGCTGGGAAAACGGCAGATACGCAGTATTTT. The V call is TRBV5-1, the J call TRBJ2-3; no clear D gene. V lost 0 bases and J lost 4, with 12 bases in between. From germline, CDR1 is SGHRS and CDR2 YFSETQ. This CDR3 contains 15 residues.

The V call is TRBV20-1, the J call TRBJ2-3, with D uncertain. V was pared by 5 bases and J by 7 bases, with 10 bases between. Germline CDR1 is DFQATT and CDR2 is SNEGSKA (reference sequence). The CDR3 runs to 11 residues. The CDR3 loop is CSAPLLNTQYF. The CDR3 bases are TGCAGTGCTCCCCTCCTGAATACGCAGTATTTT.

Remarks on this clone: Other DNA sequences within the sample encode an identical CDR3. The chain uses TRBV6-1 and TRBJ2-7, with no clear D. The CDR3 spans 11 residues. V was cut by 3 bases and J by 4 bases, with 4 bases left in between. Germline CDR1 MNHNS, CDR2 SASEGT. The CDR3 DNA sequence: TGTGCCAGCAGTGACTTGTACGAGCAGTACGTC. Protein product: CASSDLYEQYV.

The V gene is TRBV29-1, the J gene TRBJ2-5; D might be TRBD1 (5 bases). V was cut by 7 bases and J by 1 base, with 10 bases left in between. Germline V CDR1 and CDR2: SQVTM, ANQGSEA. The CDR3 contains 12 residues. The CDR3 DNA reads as TGCAGCGCCACAGGAGTCCAAGAGACCCAGTACTTC. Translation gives CSATGVQETQYF. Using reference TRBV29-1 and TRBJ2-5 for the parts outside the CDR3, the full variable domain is SAVISQKPSRDICQRGTSLTIQCQVDSQVTMMFWYRQQPGQSLTLIATANQGSEATYESGFVIDKFPISRPNLTFSTLTVSNMSPEDSSIYLCSATGVQETQYFGPGTRLLVL.

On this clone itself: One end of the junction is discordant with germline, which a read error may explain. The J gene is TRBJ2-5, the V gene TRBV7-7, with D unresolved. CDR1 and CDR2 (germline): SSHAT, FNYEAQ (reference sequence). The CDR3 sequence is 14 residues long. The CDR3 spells CASSFVSSQETQYF. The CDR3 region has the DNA TGTGCTAGCAGCTTCGTCTCCAGCCAAGAGACCCAGTACTTC.

Written as DNA, the CDR3 is TGTGCCAGCAGCCCCCAACTAGAGTACAATGAGCAGTTCTTC. Its protein is CASSPQLEYNEQFF. J is TRBJ2-1 and V is TRBV9, with D possibly TRBD2 on 5 matching bases. CDR1 SGDLS and CDR2 YYNGEE come from the germline V gene. The CDR3 loop spans 14 amino acids. V lost 4 bases to trimming and J lost 4 bases, with 12 bases between them.

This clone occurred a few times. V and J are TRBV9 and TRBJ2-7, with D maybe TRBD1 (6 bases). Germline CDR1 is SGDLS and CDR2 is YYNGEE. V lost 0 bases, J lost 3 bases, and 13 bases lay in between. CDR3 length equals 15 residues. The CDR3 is CASSVVIRGSYEQYV. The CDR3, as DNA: TGTGCCAGCAGCGTAGTAATCAGGGGAAGCTACGAGCAGTACGTC.

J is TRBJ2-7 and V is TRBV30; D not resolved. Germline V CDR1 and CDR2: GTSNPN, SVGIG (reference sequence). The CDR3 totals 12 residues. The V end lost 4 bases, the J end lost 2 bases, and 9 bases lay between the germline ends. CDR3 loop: CAWIEIAYEQYF. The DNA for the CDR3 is TGTGCCTGGATAGAGATCGCCTACGAGCAGTACTTC.

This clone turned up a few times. CDR3 loop: CASNRGRRRNEQFF. In DNA form, the CDR3 reads TGTGCCAGTAATAGAGGGAGGCGGAGGAATGAGCAGTTCTTC. V gene TRBV19 combines with J gene TRBJ2-1; perhaps TRBD2 as D (6 bases). Per the germline V gene, CDR1 is LNHDA and CDR2 is SQIVND (reference sequence). The CDR3 totals 14 residues. The V and J ends lost 7 bases and 7 bases respectively, with 17 bases between them.

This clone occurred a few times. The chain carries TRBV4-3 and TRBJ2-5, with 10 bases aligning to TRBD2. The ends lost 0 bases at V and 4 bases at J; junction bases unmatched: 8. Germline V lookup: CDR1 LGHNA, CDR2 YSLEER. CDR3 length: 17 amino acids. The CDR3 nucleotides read TGCGCCAGCAGCCAAGATTTCCTAGCGGGGGAAGGAGAGACCCAGTACTTC. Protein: CASSQDFLAGEGETQYF.

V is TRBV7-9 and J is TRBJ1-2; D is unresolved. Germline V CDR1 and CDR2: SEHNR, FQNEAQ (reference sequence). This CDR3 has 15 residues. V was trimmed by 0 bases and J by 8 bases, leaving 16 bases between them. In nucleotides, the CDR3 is TGTGCCAGCAGCTTAGCGGGAACCGGGAATATGGGCTACACCTTC. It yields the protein CASSLAGTGNMGYTF.

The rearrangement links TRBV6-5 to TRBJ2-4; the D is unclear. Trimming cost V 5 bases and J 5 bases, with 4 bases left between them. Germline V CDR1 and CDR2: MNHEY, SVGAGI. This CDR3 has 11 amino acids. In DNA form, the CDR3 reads TGTGCCAGCAGTCGGGAAAACATTCAGTACTTC. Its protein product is CASSRENIQYF.

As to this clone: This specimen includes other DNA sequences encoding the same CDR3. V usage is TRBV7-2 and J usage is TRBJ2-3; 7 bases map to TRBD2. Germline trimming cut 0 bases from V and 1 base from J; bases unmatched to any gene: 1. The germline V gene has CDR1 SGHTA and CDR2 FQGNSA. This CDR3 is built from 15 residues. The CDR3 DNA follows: TGTGCCAGCAGCTTAGCCAGCGGGGGCACAGATACGCAGTATTTT. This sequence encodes CASSLASGGTDTQYF.

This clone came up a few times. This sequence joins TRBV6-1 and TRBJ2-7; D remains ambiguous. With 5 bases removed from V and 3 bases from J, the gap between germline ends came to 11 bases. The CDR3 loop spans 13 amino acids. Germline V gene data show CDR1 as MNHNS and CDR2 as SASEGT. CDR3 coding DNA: TGTGCCAGCAGTCGGTTGTCCAGCTACGAGCAGTACGTC. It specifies CASSRLSSYEQYV.

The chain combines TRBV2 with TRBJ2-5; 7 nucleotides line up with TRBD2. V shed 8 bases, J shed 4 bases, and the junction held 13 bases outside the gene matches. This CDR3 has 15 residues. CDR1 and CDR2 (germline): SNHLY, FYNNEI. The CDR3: CASGGWTSWGETQYF. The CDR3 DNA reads TGTGCCAGCGGGGGTTGGACTAGTTGGGGAGAGACCCAGTACTTC.

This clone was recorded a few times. Here the CDR3 DNA reads TGCGCCAGCAGCCCCTCGGGACCGCGAGAGACCCAGTACTTC. The encoded protein is CASSPSGPRETQYF. The rearrangement links TRBV5-1 to TRBJ2-5; either TRBD1 or TRBD2 may fit D (5 bases each). The CDR3 loop spans 14 amino acids. V was clipped by 4 bases and J by 4 bases, with 14 bases between them. Per the germline V gene, CDR1 is SGHRS and CDR2 is YFSETQ.

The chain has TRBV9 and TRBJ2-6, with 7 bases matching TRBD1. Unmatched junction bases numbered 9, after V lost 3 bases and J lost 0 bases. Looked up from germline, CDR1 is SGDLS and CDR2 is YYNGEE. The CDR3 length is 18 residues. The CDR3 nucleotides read TGTGCCAGCAGCGGGAGGACAGGCGCCATCTCTGGGGCCAACGTCCTGACTTTC. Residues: CASSGRTGAISGANVLTF.

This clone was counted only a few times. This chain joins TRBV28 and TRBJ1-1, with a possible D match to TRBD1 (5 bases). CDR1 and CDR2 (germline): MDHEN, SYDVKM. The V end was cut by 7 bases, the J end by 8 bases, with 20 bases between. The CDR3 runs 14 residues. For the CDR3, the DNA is TGTGCCAGCACCCCAAGCGGGGCGAGGATGGAAGCTTTCTTT. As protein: CASTPSGARMEAFF.

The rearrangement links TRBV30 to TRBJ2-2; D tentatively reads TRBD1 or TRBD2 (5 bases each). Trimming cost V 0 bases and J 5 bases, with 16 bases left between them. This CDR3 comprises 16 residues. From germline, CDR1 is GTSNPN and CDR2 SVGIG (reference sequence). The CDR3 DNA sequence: TGTGCCTGGAGTGTCCCTAGCAGGAAGGGGACCGGGGAGCTGTTTTTT. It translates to CAWSVPSRKGTGELFF.

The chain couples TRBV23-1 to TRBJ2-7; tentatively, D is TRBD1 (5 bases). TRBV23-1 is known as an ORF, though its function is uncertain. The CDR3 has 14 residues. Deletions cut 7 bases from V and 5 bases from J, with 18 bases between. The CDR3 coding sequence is TGCGCCAGCACTCCAATCGGGCAGGGTAACGAGCAGTACGTC. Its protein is CASTPIGQGNEQYV.

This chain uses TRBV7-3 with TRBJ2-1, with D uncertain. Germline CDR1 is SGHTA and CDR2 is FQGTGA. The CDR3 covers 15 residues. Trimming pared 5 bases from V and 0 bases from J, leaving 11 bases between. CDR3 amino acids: CASSRRPSSYNEQFF. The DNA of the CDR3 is TGTGCCAGCAGCCGGCGGCCGAGCTCCTACAATGAGCAGTTCTTC.

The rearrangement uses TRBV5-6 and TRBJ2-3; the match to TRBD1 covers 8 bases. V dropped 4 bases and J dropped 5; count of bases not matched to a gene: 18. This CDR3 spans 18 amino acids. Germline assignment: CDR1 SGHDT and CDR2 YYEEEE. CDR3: CASSLYGQGYEEGDTQYF. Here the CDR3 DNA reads TGTGCCAGCAGCCTGTACGGACAGGGTTATGAGGAGGGAGATACGCAGTATTTT.

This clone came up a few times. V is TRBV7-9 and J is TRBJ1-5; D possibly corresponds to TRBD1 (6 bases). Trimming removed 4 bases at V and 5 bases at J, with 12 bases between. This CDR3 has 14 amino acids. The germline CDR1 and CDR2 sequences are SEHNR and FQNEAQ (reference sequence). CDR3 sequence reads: CASSSAGGDQPQHF. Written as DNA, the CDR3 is TGTGCCAGCAGCTCCGCGGGGGGCGATCAGCCCCAGCATTTT. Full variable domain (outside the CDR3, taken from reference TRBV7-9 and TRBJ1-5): DTGVSQNPRHKITKRGQNVTFRCDPISEHNRLYWYRQTLGQGPEFLTYFQNEAQLEKSRLLSDRFSAERPKGSFSTLEIQRTEQGDSAMYLCASSSAGGDQPQHFGDGTRLSIL.

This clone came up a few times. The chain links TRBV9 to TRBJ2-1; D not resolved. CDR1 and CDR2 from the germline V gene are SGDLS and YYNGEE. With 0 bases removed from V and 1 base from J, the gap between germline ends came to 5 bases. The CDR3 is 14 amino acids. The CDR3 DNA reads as TGTGCCAGCAGCGTAGACCAGTCCTACAATGAGCAGTTCTTC. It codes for CASSVDQSYNEQFF.